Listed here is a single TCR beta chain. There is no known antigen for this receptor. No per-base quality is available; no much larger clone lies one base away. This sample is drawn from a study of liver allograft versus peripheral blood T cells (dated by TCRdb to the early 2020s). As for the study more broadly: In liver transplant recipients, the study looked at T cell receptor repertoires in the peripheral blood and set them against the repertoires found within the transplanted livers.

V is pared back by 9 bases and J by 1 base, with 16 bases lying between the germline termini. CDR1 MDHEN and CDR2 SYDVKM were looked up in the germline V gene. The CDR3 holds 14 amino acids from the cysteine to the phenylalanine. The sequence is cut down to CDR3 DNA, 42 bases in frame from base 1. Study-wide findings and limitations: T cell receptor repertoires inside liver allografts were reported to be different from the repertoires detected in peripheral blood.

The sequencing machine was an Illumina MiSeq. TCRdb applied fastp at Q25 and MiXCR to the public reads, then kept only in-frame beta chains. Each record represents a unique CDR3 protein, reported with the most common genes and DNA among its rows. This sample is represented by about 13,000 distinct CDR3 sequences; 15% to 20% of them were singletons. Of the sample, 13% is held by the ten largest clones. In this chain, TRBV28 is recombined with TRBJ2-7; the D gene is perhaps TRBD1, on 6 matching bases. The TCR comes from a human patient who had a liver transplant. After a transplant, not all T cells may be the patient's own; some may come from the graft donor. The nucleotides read TGTGCCAGTATGCCCGGGACACCTTCCTACGAGCAGTACTTC. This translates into CASMPGTPSYEQYF.